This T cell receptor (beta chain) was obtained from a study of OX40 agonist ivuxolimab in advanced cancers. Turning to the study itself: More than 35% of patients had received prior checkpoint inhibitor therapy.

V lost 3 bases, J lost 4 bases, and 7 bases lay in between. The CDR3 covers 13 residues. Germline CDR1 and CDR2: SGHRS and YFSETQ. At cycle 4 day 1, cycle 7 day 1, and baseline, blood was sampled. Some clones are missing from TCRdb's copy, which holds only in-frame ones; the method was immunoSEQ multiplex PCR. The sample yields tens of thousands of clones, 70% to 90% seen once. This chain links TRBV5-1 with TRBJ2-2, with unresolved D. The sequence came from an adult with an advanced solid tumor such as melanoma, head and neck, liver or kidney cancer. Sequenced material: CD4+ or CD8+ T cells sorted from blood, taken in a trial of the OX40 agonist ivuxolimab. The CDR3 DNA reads TGCGCCAGCAGCTCTGGGGTCACCGGGGAGCTGTTTTTT. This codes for CASSSGVTGELFF.